Each of the 24 T cell receptor beta chains below was sequenced from the same sample in a study of shared clonotypes between healthy human individuals. Repertoires were generated with immunoSEQ multiplex PCR, while TCRdb's copy carries only in-frame clones and drops some. The sample contains about 2.4 million clones, 90% to 95% of which appear only once. Sequenced sample: naive CD4+ T cells sorted from blood. Subset denoted: CD45RA+ positively selected. The receptor set was obtained from a man aged 18 to 35 in good health.

The rearrangement links TRBV7-9 to TRBJ2-7, with TRBD1 matching 9 bases. From germline, CDR1 is SEHNR and CDR2 FQNEAQ (reference sequence). The CDR3 extends over 15 amino acids. V shed 0 bases and J 2 bases; nucleotides not matched to a gene: 2. CDR3 sequence (DNA): TGTGCCAGCAGCTTAGCGGGACAGGGTCCCTACGAGCAGTACTTC. It is translated as CASSLAGQGPYEQYF.

Details on this clone: This same CDR3 is encoded by further DNA sequences in the sample. V usage is TRBV20-1 and J usage is TRBJ2-1, with D maybe TRBD2 (6 bases). Trimming took off 3 bases at V and 7 bases at J, with 7 bases between the two ends. Germline V gene data show CDR1 as DFQATT and CDR2 as SNEGSKA (reference sequence). The CDR3 loop spans 11 amino acids. The CDR3 here is CSASGTNEQFF. The CDR3 DNA is TGCAGTGCTAGCGGGACTAATGAGCAGTTCTTC.

This clone was seen once. This chain joins TRBV28 and TRBJ2-5; D gene uncertain. The V and J ends lost 7 bases and 0 bases respectively, with 9 bases between them. This CDR3 contains 13 residues. In germline, CDR1 is MDHEN, CDR2 SYDVKM. In DNA, the CDR3 is TGTGCCAGCACATTAGGCTACCAAGAGACCCAGTACTTC. Translating gives CASTLGYQETQYF.

The chain is built from TRBV9 and TRBJ2-5; tentatively, D is TRBD1 (6 bases). Trimming stripped 5 bases from V and 2 bases from J, with 7 bases between. The CDR3 contains 12 residues. The germline V gene encodes CDR1 SGDLS and CDR2 YYNGEE. The CDR3 loop is CASRGQQETQYF. For the CDR3, the DNA is TGTGCCAGCAGAGGACAGCAAGAGACCCAGTACTTC.

The rearrangement joins TRBV7-2 to TRBJ2-7; 8 nucleotides align to TRBD1. V gave up 3 bases and J gave up 7 bases; unmatched junction bases: 5. Germline CDR1 and CDR2: SGHTA and FQGNSA. The CDR3 extends over 13 amino acids. The DNA of the CDR3 is TGTGCCAGCAGCTTGGACAGGGCCCGGGAGCAGTACTTC. This codes for CASSLDRAREQYF.

The V gene is TRBV7-9, the J gene TRBJ2-1; D gene unclear. The V and J ends lost 5 bases and 10 bases respectively, with 6 bases between them. Germline V gives CDR1 SEHNR, CDR2 FQNEAQ (reference sequence). The CDR3 runs to 10 residues. The CDR3 DNA follows: TGTGCCAGCAGCGGCAGGGAGCAGTTCTTC. Translation gives CASSGREQFF. The whole variable domain, remainder taken from reference TRBV7-9 and TRBJ2-1, is DTGVSQNPRHKITKRGQNVTFRCDPISEHNRLYWYRQTLGQGPEFLTYFQNEAQLEKSRLLSDRFSAERPKGSFSTLEIQRTEQGDSAMYLCASSGREQFFGPGTRLTVL.

This rearrangement joins TRBV21-1 to TRBJ2-7; no check of the table's D call, TRBD2, against the DNA was made. TRBV21-1 represents a pseudogene. The CDR3 has 15 residues. The DNA of the CDR3 is TGTGCCAGCAGGAATATAGCGGGGGGCTCCTACGAGCAGTACTTC. It encodes CASRNIAGGSYEQYF.

The chain uses TRBV5-4 and TRBJ1-3; the match to TRBD1 covers 9 bases. The CDR3 sequence is 14 residues long. Germline V gene sequence: CDR1 SGHNT, CDR2 YYREEE (reference sequence). The chain's CDR3 is CAFYGDRVVNTIYF. The CDR3 region has the DNA TGTGCTTTCTATGGGGACAGGGTAGTGAACACCATATATTTT.

This sequence joins TRBV7-9 and TRBJ2-3; no clear D gene. The CDR3 totals 16 residues. Germline V gene lookup returns CDR1 SEHNR and CDR2 FQNEAQ (reference sequence). V was pared by 5 bases and J by 0 bases, with 15 bases between. In DNA, the CDR3 is TGTGCCAGCAGCCCTGGGTCAGTCTCCAGCACAGATACGCAGTATTTT. It translates to CASSPGSVSSTDTQYF.

CDR3 loop: CASSEAVVRQGGRYGYTF. The CDR3 DNA reads as TGTGCCAGCAGTGAAGCGGTGGTGAGGCAGGGAGGTAGATATGGCTACACCTTC. J is TRBJ1-2 and V is TRBV6-1; D may be TRBD1 (5 bases). Trimming removed 0 bases at V and 5 bases at J, with 22 bases between. In germline, CDR1 is MNHNS, CDR2 SASEGT. The CDR3 runs to 18 residues.

The chain uses TRBV10-3 and TRBJ2-7; D assignment may be TRBD1 or TRBD2 (5 bases each). The CDR3 sequence is 15 residues long. The germline CDR1 and CDR2 sequences are ENHRY and SYGVKD. Trimming removed 2 bases at V and 1 base at J, with 12 bases between. CDR3 loop: CAISEHWDGSYEQYF. The CDR3 nucleotides read TGTGCCATCAGTGAGCATTGGGACGGATCCTACGAGCAGTACTTC.

V usage is TRBV7-8 and J usage is TRBJ2-2, with TRBD2 matching over 11 bases. CDR3 length equals 15 residues. The germline CDR1 and CDR2 sequences are SGHVS and FQNEAQ. Trimming at V came to 6 bases and at J to 4 bases, leaving 4 bases not matched to a gene. The CDR3 region has the DNA TGTGCCAGCAGGCCCGGGACTAGCGGCACCGGGGAGCTGTTTTTT. This encodes CASRPGTSGTGELFF.

The gene calls are TRBV9 and TRBJ1-5; perhaps TRBD1 as D (5 bases). The germline V gene has CDR1 SGDLS and CDR2 YYNGEE. The CDR3 has 15 residues. With 3 bases removed from V and 1 base from J, the gap between germline ends came to 11 bases. CDR3 DNA sequence: TGTGCCAGCAGCGCGGGGGGATTAAGCAATCAGCCCCAGCATTTT. Translation gives CASSAGGLSNQPQHF.

The V call is TRBV7-8, the J call TRBJ2-1; D unresolved. V lost 4 bases and J lost 6, with 10 bases in between. In germline, CDR1 is SGHVS, CDR2 FQNEAQ. The CDR3 runs to 13 residues. CDR3 nucleotides: TGTGCCAGCAGCTCGGACCGTACCAATGAGCAGTTCTTC. This codes for CASSSDRTNEQFF.

The genes are TRBV27 and TRBJ2-5; no clear D. Trimming pared 0 bases from V and 4 bases from J, leaving 6 bases between. Per germline, CDR1 MNHEY and CDR2 SMNVEV (reference sequence). The CDR3 extends over 13 amino acids. The CDR3 is CASSLSGIETQYF. CDR3 nucleotide sequence: TGTGCCAGCAGTTTATCGGGGATAGAGACCCAGTACTTC.

The chain carries TRBV6-5 and TRBJ2-2; perhaps D is TRBD1 or TRBD2 (5 bases each). CDR3 length: 14 amino acids. Germline assignment: CDR1 MNHEY and CDR2 SVGAGI. The ends were cut back, 11 bases at V and 1 base at J, with 14 bases in the middle. In DNA, the CDR3 is TGTGCCGCCAAGGGGACGGGGAACACCGGGGAGCTGTTTTTT. Protein product: CAAKGTGNTGELFF.

The chain uses TRBV28 and TRBJ1-2; no reliable D call. V lost 1 base, J lost 11 bases, and 11 bases lay in between. CDR3 size: 12 residues. Germline V lookup: CDR1 MDHEN, CDR2 SYDVKM. The CDR3 protein is CASSLYRTEYTF. The CDR3 DNA reads TGTGCCAGCAGTTTATACCGAACTGAATACACCTTC.

The chain joins TRBV7-9 to TRBJ1-1, with TRBD1 as a possible D gene (6 bases). Deletions cut 3 bases from V and 1 base from J, with 12 bases between. Germline V CDR1 and CDR2: SEHNR, FQNEAQ (reference sequence). This CDR3 region has 15 residues. CDR3 amino acids: CASSFRTVKNTEAFF. The CDR3 DNA sequence: TGTGCCAGCAGCTTTAGGACAGTTAAGAACACTGAAGCTTTCTTT. Variable domain in full (rest from reference TRBV7-9 and TRBJ1-1): DTGVSQNPRHKITKRGQNVTFRCDPISEHNRLYWYRQTLGQGPEFLTYFQNEAQLEKSRLLSDRFSAERPKGSFSTLEIQRTEQGDSAMYLCASSFRTVKNTEAFFGQGTRLTVV.

V usage is TRBV5-4 and J usage is TRBJ2-7; unclear D gene. The CDR3 consists of 15 residues. From germline, CDR1 is SGHNT and CDR2 YYREEE (reference sequence). V lost 1 base to trimming and J lost 3 bases, with 14 bases between them. CDR3 sequence (DNA): TGTGCCAGCAGCTTGACGGATGACACGAGCTACGAGCAGTACTTC. Translating gives CASSLTDDTSYEQYF.

V gene TRBV27 combines with J gene TRBJ2-1; TRBD2 matches at 7 bases. Germline V gives CDR1 MNHEY, CDR2 SMNVEV (reference sequence). The CDR3 runs to 16 residues. V was clipped by 3 bases and J by 0 bases; unmatched bases: 5. In nucleotides, the CDR3 is TGTGCCAGCAGTTTTCTTGGCGGGAGCTCCTACAATGAGCAGTTCTTC. It translates to CASSFLGGSSYNEQFF.

This sequence joins TRBV4-1 and TRBJ2-5, with unresolved D. V dropped 1 base and J dropped 5 bases, with 8 bases sitting between them. This CDR3 contains 13 residues. The germline gives CDR1 MGHRA, CDR2 YSYEKL. Here the CDR3 DNA reads TGCGCCAGCAGCCAAGTGAGTTCGGAGACCCAGTACTTC. Encoded protein: CASSQVSSETQYF.

V usage is TRBV10-2 and J usage is TRBJ1-2, with 7 bases identical to TRBD1. Germline V gives CDR1 WSHSY, CDR2 SAAADI. V trimming: 6 bases; J trimming: 4 bases; junction bases outside the gene matches: 8. CDR3 length: 14 amino acids. This CDR3 is CASRGTELSYGYTF. DNA of the CDR3: TGCGCCAGCAGAGGGACAGAACTAAGCTATGGCTACACCTTC.

The V and J genes are TRBV29-1 and TRBJ2-7; 10 bases fit TRBD1. The CDR3 extends over 14 amino acids. V shed 6 bases, J shed 6 bases, and the junction held 11 bases outside the gene matches. Germline assignment: CDR1 SQVTM and CDR2 ANQGSEA. CDR3 amino acids: CSVEPGQGVGEQYF. Here the CDR3 DNA reads TGCAGCGTGGAGCCTGGACAGGGGGTCGGCGAGCAGTACTTC.

V is TRBV5-5 and J is TRBJ1-1, with 7 bases aligning to TRBD1. Germline V gene lookup returns CDR1 SGHKS and CDR2 YYEKEE (reference sequence). The CDR3 runs 15 residues. After removal of 5 bases from V and 0 bases from J, the junction contained 7 bases not matched to a gene. The CDR3 sequence: CASRRQGPMNTEAFF. DNA of the CDR3: TGTGCCAGCAGGAGACAGGGCCCTATGAACACTGAAGCTTTCTTT.